Presented here are 4 T cell receptor beta chains from one specimen sequenced in a study of OX40 agonist ivuxolimab in advanced cancers. Measured with immunoSEQ multiplex PCR; TCRdb has only the in-frame clones, and not every one. The sample yields about 67,000 clones, just over 90% seen once. Source: CD4+ or CD8+ T cells sorted from blood, taken in a trial of the OX40 agonist ivuxolimab. The receptors stem from an adult with an advanced solid tumor such as melanoma, head and neck, liver or kidney cancer.

The chain combines TRBV11-2 with TRBJ1-1, with 8 bases fitting TRBD1. The CDR3 covers 15 residues. Germline V gene sequence: CDR1 SGHAT, CDR2 FQNNGV. J was trimmed by 1 base and V by 6 bases; bases with no gene match: 7. In DNA form, the CDR3 reads TGTGCCAGCAGAACCTCAGGGGGCCGGAACACTGAAGCTTTCTTT. Translated: CASRTSGGRNTEAFF.

J is TRBJ2-7 and V is TRBV6-5, with 9 bases lining up with TRBD2. The CDR3 has 16 amino acids. V lost 2 bases and J lost 2; bases outside the gene matches: 7. Germline CDR1 is MNHEY and CDR2 is SVGAGI. This chain's CDR3 is CASSYGASGVAYEQYF. The CDR3 region has the DNA TGTGCCAGCAGTTACGGAGCTAGCGGGGTTGCCTACGAGCAGTACTTC.

The chain links TRBV10-3 to TRBJ1-1, with 7 bases identical to TRBD1. Germline assignment: CDR1 ENHRY and CDR2 SYGVKD. Trimming at V came to 2 bases and at J to 4 bases, leaving 10 bases not matched to a gene. This CDR3 has 16 amino acids. CDR3 nucleotides: TGTGCCATCAGTGAGGGCTCGGCAGGGGGACTCACTGAAGCTTTCTTT. This encodes CAISEGSAGGLTEAFF.

This clone was seen only once. This rearrangement joins TRBV6-5 to TRBJ1-2; D may be TRBD1 (5 bases). CDR3 length: 13 residues. Trimming left V 6 bases short and J 4 bases short, with 12 bases between. Per germline, CDR1 MNHEY and CDR2 SVGAGI. The CDR3: CASSPGPRYGYTF. The CDR3 DNA sequence: TGTGCCAGCAGCCCGGGGCCACGCTATGGCTACACCTTC.